The present T cell receptor (beta chain) was sequenced within a study of OX40 agonist ivuxolimab in advanced cancers. Profiling relied on immunoSEQ multiplex PCR, and the TCRdb table lists in-frame clones only, not all of them. Counted here are about 70,000 clones, roughly 90% occurring once; the ten biggest clones make up over 2.5%. As to this clone: Its antigen is undetermined.

Study-level findings and limits: The average count of expanded clones was higher among CD8+ T cells than among CD4+. Clonal expansion was seen in CD4+ and CD8+ blood T cells by week 6 at 0.1 to 3.0 mg/kg.

The CDR3 is made up of 14 amino acids. V lost 3 bases and J lost 7, with 13 bases in between. Germline V gene data show CDR1 as LNHDA and CDR2 as SQIVND (reference sequence). At cycle 4 day 1, cycle 7 day 1, and baseline, blood was sampled. V is TRBV19 and J is TRBJ1-5; D call uncertain. The sequencing used CD4+ or CD8+ T cells sorted from blood, collected in a trial of the OX40 agonist ivuxolimab. The receptor was derived from an adult with an advanced solid tumor such as melanoma, head and neck, liver or kidney cancer. In nucleotides, the CDR3 is TGTGCCAGTAGTATCGGTAGTAGTCCACAGCCCCAGCATTTT. It codes for CASSIGSSPQPQHF.